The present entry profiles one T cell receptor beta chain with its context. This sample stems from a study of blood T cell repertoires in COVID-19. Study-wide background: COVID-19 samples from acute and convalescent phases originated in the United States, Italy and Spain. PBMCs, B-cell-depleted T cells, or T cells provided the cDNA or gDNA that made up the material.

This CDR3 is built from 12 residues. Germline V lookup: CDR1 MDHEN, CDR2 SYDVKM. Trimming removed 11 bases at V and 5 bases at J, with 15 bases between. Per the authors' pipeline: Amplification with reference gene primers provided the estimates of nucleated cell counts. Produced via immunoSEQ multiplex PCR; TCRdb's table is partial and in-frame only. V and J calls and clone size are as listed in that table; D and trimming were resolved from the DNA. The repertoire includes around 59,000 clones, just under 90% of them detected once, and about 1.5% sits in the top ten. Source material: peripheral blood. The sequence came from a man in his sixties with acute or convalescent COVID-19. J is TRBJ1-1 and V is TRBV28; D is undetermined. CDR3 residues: CAAGVGRTEAFF. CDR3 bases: TGTGCCGCCGGCGTGGGGAGGACTGAAGCTTTCTTT. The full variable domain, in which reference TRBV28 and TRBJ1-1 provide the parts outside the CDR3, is DVKVTQSSRYLVKRTGEKVFLECVQDMDHENMFWYRQDPGLGLRLIYFSYDVKMKEKGDIPEGYSVSREKKERFSLILESASTNQTSMYLCAAGVGRTEAFFGQGTRLTVV.